This T cell receptor (beta chain) originates from a study of CD8 T cells in Susac syndrome. Study in general: Within the group of sequenced Susac syndrome patients, 5 or 6 had active disease and about 8 were in remission. Study-level results: Across the total CD8+ repertoires, 15 to 20 Susac-specific public clones were detected, and across the CD8+ TEMRA repertoires, four to six such clones were detected.

FACS enriched CD8+ TEMRA cells, while bulk CD8+ and CD4+ were negatively isolated. cDNA came from about 0.51 to 1 ug RNA primed by random hexamers. An immunoSEQ multiplex PCR generated amplified TCR beta CDR3 products spanning 54 Vbeta and 13 Jbeta. MiXCR, applied by TCRdb to the immunoSEQ multiplex PCR reads, yields one record per CDR3 protein. The table records roughly 52,000 distinct CDR3 sequences, approximately 95% of them present only once. Regarding this clonotype: No antigen is known for it.

Trimming took 10 bases from V and 3 from J; bases not matched to a gene: 6. Germline V lookup: CDR1 MNHEY, CDR2 SVGEGT. This CDR3 spans 13 amino acids. The TCR sequence derives from a human donor with Susac syndrome. Sequenced material: CD8+ T cells from PBMCs. J is TRBJ1-5 and V is TRBV6-2 or TRBV6-3, with TRBD1 matching over 7 bases. CDR3 amino acids: CATETGHNQPQHF. The CDR3, as DNA: TGTGCCACCGAGACAGGGCACAATCAGCCCCAGCATTTT.